This T cell receptor (beta chain) came from a study of technical replicates of blood from several donors. The CDR3 totals 16 residues. Sequencing used immunoSEQ multiplex PCR; TCRdb keeps in-frame clones, though not all of them. Of tens of thousands of clones listed, just over 95% are singletons. The chain has TRBV21-1 and TRBJ2-7; TRBD1, the table's D call, was not compared with the DNA. TRBV21-1 is recorded as a pseudogene. This clonotype was obtained from a human donor in good health. Sequenced input: T cells isolated from PBMCs. CDR3 DNA: TGTGCCAGCAGCAAAGGAGGGGGACAGAATAGCTACGAGCAGTACTTC. As protein: CASSKGGGQNSYEQYF.